This record covers a single T cell receptor (beta chain). There is no known antigen for this receptor. No quality values exist for individual bases; no much larger clone is one base distant. V is pruned by 5 bases and J by 4 bases, leaving 9 bases of the junction without a gene match. Counted from cysteine to phenylalanine, this CDR3 has 16 amino acids. Only the CDR3 DNA is retained, 48 bases long and in frame from the first base. The CDR1 and CDR2 encoded by the germline V gene are SGHRS and YFSETQ. On a MiSeq, deep resolution sequencing aimed for a depth between 1 in 1 million and 1 in 200,000 T cells, with each clonotype covered around 10x on average. The immunoSEQ hsTCRB Kit was used to generate TCR beta libraries. The original pipeline was this. ImmunoSEQ Data Assistant and ImmunoSEQ Analyzer were used for data analysis, and V, D and J genes were assigned according to IMGT definitions. Clonality, which ranges from 0 to 1, was calculated as one minus the normalized Shannon entropy of productive rearrangement frequencies. Public clonotype analysis was restricted to overrepresented clonotypes comprising at least 0.05% of each patient's repertoire. Thirteen age-matched healthy donor repertoires from immuneACCESS were used as controls for clonality. In TCRdb, the immuneACCESS table is reduced to in-frame sequences with V and J assigned. These tables do not hold every clone; where another copy was compared, an unresolved V gene accounts for under half, and the others remain unexplained. V and J calls plus clone size are reproduced from that table; the DNA served to infer D and trimming. The sample table records around 300,000 clones; around four fifths of these occur just once. 5% to 7% of the sample comes from the top ten.

The sample is drawn from a study of cytotoxic CD8 clonotypes in ibrutinib-treated CLL (dated by TCRdb to about 2021). A note on the overall study: The cohort had 11 relapsed/refractory and some 15 treatment-naive patients; some 17 were IGHV unmutated. Partial responses were observed in about 25 patients and complete responses in 2; after a median follow-up of around 64 months, remission was maintained in 15 or so patients and progression was observed in about twelve. The response samples were drawn at a median of roughly twelve months into treatment, with a range of about 6 to 40 months. On average, each sample had hundreds of thousands of productive templates and tens of thousands of productive rearrangements. Of the approximately 87 participants in the trial, about 25 had longitudinal samples available. Cryopreserved peripheral blood mononuclear cells were collected before treatment, at response, and at either disease progression or sustained remission.

The research as a whole found: Clonality increased at ibrutinib response, stayed stable in sustained remission, and fell back toward baseline at progression. At baseline, clonality was higher than in age-matched healthy donors and showed a strong correlation with circulating CD8+ T-cell counts. Sampling times were not matched between patients in sustained remission and patients whose disease was progressing, and lymph node repertoires were not examined. Public clonotypes were found to be uncommon and were observed to contract or remain stable during treatment; the increase in clonality was shown to reflect expansion of private clonotypes at ibrutinib response.

For TCR beta library preparation, approximately 2 micrograms of genomic DNA were extracted from the cryopreserved PBMCs. High-throughput TCR beta sequencing was performed on longitudinal blood samples from CLL patients receiving ibrutinib monotherapy. The patients were enrolled in a single-center, open-label phase 2 trial of ibrutinib monotherapy. The sequence was obtained from a human donor with chronic lymphocytic leukemia. The chain uses TRBV5-1 and TRBJ2-2, with TRBD1 matching 9 junction bases. Sequencing used PBMCs, obtained before ibrutinib treatment. The nucleotide sequence reads TGCGCCAGCAGTTACACAGGGGGCCGGGCCACCGGGGAGCTGTTTTTT. This codes for CASSYTGGRATGELFF.